The entry below gives a single T cell receptor (beta chain) sequence along with its context. Compared with germline, one end of the junction differs, possibly owing to a read error. In the original workflow: Amplification of reference gene primers provided the estimated nucleated cell counts. The table came from immunoSEQ multiplex PCR; TCRdb's copy has only in-frame clones and leaves some out. That table supplies the V and J calls and clone size; D and trimming were determined from the DNA. The sample has 300,000 or so clones; just under 90% are singletons. This sample was included in a study of blood T cell repertoires in COVID-19. The CDR3 spans 14 residues. Germline V CDR1 and CDR2: MNHEY, SVGAGI.

The specimen sequenced was peripheral blood. The source of this sequence is a woman in her thirties or forties with acute or convalescent COVID-19. J is TRBJ1-3 and V is TRBV6-5; D is uncertain. CDR3: CASIYSDSGNTIYF. The CDR3 DNA reads as TGTGCCAGCATTTACAGCGACTCTGGAAACACCATATATTTT.